The source of this T cell receptor beta chain is a study of cytomegalovirus exposure and HLA in healthy donors. Findings of the study overall: There was a cluster of highly shared sequence variants that was likely a sequencing artifact. In a later analysis, DRB1 alleles had the most associated TCRs; HLA-C alleles the fewest.

PCR involved 60 Vbeta and 13 Jbeta primers. This table comes from immunoSEQ multiplex PCR, and its TCRdb copy is limited to in-frame clones, with some not included. The table has roughly 130,000 clones, roughly two thirds seen once. Of note for this clone: The target antigen is unknown.

The CDR3 runs 11 residues. Germline CDR1 is DFQATT and CDR2 is SNEGSKA (reference sequence). Specimen: PBMCs. The V gene is TRBV20-1, the J gene TRBJ2-3; 7 nucleotides line up with TRBD1. This clonotype was sampled from a young man in good health and CMV-seropositive. CDR3 loop: CSLPRGDTQYF. The CDR3 DNA follows: TGCAGCCTCCCCAGGGGGGATACGCAGTATTTT.